The present entry profiles one T cell receptor beta chain with its context. Antigen specificity is unknown. This CDR3 spans 15 amino acids. Per the germline V gene, CDR1 is SGHTA and CDR2 is FQGNSA. Trimming took 1 base from V and 6 from J; bases not matched to a gene: 6. This specimen belongs to a study of ipilimumab plus nivolumab after autologous stem cell transplantation. Study-wide findings and caveats: Authors suggest TCR repertoire, Treg phenotype and gut microbiota support further study.

Patients got ipilimumab 1 mg/kg beginning 14 to 28 days post-transplant. Through week 26, nivolumab 3 mg/kg IV was given weeks 1, 4, 7, 10, then biweekly. This table comes from immunoSEQ multiplex PCR, and its TCRdb copy is limited to in-frame clones, with some not included. This table has 15,000 or so clones, about 86% appearing once. The starting material was PBMCs, obtained in a trial of ipilimumab plus nivolumab as post-transplant consolidation. The gene calls are TRBV7-2 and TRBJ2-7, with 10 positions matching TRBD1. The receptor was derived from a male donor with diffuse large B-cell lymphoma. In DNA form, the CDR3 reads TGTGCCAGCAGCTTAGTAGGGACAGGGGCAATCGAGCAGTACTTC. As protein: CASSLVGTGAIEQYF.